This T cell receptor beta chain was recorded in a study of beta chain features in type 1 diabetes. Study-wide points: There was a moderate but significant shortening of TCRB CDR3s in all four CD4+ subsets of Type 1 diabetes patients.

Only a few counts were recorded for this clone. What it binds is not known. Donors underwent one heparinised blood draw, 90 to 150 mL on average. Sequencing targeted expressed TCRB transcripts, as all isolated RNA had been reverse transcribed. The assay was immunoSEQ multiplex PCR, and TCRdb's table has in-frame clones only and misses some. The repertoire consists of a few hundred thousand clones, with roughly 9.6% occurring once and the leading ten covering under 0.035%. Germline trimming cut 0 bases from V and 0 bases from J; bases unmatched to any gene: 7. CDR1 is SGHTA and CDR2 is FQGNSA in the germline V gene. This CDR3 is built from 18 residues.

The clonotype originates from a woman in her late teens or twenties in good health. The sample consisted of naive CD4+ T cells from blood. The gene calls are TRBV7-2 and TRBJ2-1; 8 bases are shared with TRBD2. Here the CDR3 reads CASSLAQRGWSSYNEQFF. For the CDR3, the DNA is TGTGCCAGCAGCTTAGCGCAGCGGGGGTGGAGCTCCTACAATGAGCAGTTCTTC.